Sequencing of this T cell receptor beta chain was carried out in a study of T cells in Graves' hyperthyroidism and ophthalmopathy. General study results and limits: The model's output predicted ophthalmopathy at a median of roughly 6.9 months prior to onset.

The source material, RNA transcripts, was used to amplify TCR beta CDR3 regions. The TCR CDR3 was amplified in a first-round RT-PCR using the HTBI primer set. MiXCR was run by TCRdb on the multiplex PCR reads, yielding one entry per CDR3 protein. The repertoire holds about 580,000 distinct CDR3 sequences, with roughly 46% as singletons. Notes on this clonotype: The target antigen is unknown. One end of the junction does not line up with germline, which may come from a read error.

Germline V gene sequence: CDR1 SGHTA, CDR2 FQGNSA. The CDR3 has 18 amino acids. Over 18 months, lack of ophthalmopathy progression marked Graves' hyperthyroidism as stable. Patients aged 18 to 65 had newly diagnosed hyperthyroidism lasting under 2 months. The origin of this receptor is a woman aged 18-29 years with Graves' hyperthyroidism. The chain joins TRBV7-2 to TRBJ2-5; TRBD2 matches 16 bases. The sample taken for sequencing was peripheral blood or thyroid tissue (not recorded which). The DNA for the CDR3 is TGTGCCAGCAGCTTATTTGGCGGGACTAGCGGGAGGGTAGAGACCCAATACTTC. This codes for CASSLFGGTSGRVETQYF.